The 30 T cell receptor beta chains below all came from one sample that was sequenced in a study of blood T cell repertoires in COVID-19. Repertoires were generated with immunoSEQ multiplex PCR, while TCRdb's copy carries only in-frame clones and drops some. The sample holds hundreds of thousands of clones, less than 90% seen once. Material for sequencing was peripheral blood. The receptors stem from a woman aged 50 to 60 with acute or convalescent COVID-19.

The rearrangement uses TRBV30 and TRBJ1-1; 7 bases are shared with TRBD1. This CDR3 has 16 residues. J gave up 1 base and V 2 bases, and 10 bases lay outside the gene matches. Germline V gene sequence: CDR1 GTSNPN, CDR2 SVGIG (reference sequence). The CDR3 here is CAWSPQPYRGNTEAFF. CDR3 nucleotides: TGTGCCTGGAGTCCCCAACCCTACAGGGGGAACACTGAAGCTTTCTTT. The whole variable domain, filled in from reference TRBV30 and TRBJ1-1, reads SQTIHQWPATLVQPVGSPLSLECTVEGTSNPNLYWYRQAAGRGLQLLFYSVGIGQISSEVPQNLSASRPQDRQFILSSKKLLLSDSGFYLCAWSPQPYRGNTEAFFGQGTRLTVV.

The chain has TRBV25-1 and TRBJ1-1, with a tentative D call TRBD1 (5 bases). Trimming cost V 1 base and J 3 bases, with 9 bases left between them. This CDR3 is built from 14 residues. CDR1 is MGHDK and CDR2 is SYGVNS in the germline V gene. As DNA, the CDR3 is TGTGCCAGCAGTGAATTGTGGGGCTACACTGAAGCTTTCTTT. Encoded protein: CASSELWGYTEAFF.

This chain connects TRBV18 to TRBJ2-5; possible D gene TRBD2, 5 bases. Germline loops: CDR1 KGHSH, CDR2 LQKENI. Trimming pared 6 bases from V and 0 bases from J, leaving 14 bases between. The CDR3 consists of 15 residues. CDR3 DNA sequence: TGTGCCAGCTCCCTCGGAAGCGGAAACCAAGAGACCCAGTACTTC. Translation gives CASSLGSGNQETQYF.

The CDR3, as DNA: TGCGCCAGCAGCCGGGGACTAGGAGAGACCCAGTACTTC. It encodes CASSRGLGETQYF. J is TRBJ2-5 and V is TRBV5-1; TRBD2 aligns across 8 bases. In germline, CDR1 is SGHRS, CDR2 YFSETQ. V lost 4 bases to trimming and J lost 4 bases; unmatched junction nucleotides: 3. The CDR3 is 13 residues long.

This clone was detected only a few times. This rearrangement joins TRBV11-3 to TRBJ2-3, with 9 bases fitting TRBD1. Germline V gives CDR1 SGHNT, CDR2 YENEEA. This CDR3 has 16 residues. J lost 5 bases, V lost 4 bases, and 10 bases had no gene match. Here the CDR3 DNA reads TGTGCCAGCAGCTCGGAGGGGACAGGGATTAAAGATACGCAGTATTTT. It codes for CASSSEGTGIKDTQYF.

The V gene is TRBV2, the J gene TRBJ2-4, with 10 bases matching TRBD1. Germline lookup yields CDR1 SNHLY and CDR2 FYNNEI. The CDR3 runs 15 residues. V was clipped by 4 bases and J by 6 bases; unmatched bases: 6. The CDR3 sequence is CASSADRGRGNIQYF. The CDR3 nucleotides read TGTGCCAGCAGTGCTGACAGGGGGCGTGGAAACATTCAGTACTTC.

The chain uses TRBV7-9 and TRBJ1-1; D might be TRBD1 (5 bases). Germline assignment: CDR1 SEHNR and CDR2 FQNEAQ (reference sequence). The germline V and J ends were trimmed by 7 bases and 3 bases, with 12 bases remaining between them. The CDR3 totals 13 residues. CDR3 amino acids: CASISIGDTEAFF. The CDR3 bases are TGTGCCAGCATCTCGATAGGGGACACTGAAGCTTTCTTT.

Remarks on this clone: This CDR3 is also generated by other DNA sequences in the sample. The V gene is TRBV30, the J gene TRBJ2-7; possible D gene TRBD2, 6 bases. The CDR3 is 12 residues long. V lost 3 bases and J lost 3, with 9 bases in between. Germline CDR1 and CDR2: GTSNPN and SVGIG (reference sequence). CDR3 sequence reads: CAWSWGDYEQYF. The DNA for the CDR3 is TGTGCCTGGAGCTGGGGGGACTACGAGCAGTACTTC. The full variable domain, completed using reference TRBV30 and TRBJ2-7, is SQTIHQWPATLVQPVGSPLSLECTVEGTSNPNLYWYRQAAGRGLQLLFYSVGIGQISSEVPQNLSASRPQDRQFILSSKKLLLSDSGFYLCAWSWGDYEQYFGPGTRLTVT.

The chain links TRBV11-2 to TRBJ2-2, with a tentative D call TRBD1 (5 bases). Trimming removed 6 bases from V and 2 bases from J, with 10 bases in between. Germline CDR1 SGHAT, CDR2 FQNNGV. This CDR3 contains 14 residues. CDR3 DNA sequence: TGTGCCAGCAGACCCGGACAAAACACCGGGGAGCTGTTTTTT. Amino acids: CASRPGQNTGELFF.

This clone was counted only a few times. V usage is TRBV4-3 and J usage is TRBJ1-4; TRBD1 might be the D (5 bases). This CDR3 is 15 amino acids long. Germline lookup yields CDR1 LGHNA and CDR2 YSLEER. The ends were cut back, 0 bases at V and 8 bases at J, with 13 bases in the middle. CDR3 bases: TGCGCCAGCAGCCAAGAAGGGGCAAGGTCGGAAAAACTGTTTTTT. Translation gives CASSQEGARSEKLFF.

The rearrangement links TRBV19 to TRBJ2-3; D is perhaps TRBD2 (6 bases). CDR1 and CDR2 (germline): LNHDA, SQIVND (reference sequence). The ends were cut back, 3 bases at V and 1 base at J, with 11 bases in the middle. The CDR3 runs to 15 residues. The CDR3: CASSIGSSGTDTQYF. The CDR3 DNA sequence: TGTGCCAGTAGTATTGGTTCTAGCGGCACAGATACGCAGTATTTT.

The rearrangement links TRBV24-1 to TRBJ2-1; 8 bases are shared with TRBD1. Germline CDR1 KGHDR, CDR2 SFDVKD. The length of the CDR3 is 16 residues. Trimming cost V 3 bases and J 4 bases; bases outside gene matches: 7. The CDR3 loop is CATSDDRGSGYNEQFF. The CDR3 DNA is TGTGCCACCAGTGATGACAGGGGATCTGGGTACAATGAGCAGTTCTTC.

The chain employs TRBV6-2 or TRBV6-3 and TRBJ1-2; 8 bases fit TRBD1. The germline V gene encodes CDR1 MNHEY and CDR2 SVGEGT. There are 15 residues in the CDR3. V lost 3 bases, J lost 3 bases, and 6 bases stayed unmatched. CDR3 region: CASSYPQGADYGYTF. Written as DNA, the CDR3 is TGTGCCAGCAGTTATCCCCAGGGGGCGGACTATGGCTACACCTTC.

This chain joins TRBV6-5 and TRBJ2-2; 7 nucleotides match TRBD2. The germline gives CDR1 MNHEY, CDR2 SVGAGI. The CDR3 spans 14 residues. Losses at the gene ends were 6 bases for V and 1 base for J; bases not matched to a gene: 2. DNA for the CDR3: TGTGCCAGCAGAGCGGGGCTGAACACCGGGGAGCTGTTTTTT. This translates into CASRAGLNTGELFF.

The CDR3 spells CASTDSYRVNSPLHF. For the CDR3, the DNA is TGTGCCAGTACCGACTCCTACAGGGTTAATTCACCCCTCCACTTT. The V and J genes are TRBV19 and TRBJ1-6, with TRBD1 as a possible D gene (6 bases). The V and J ends lost 7 bases and 6 bases respectively, with 16 bases between them. Germline V gene lookup returns CDR1 LNHDA and CDR2 SQIVND (reference sequence). The CDR3 contains 15 residues.

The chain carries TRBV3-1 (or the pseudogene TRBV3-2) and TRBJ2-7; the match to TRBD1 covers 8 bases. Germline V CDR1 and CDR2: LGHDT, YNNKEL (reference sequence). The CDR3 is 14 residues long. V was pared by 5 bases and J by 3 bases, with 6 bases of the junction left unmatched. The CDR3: CASSGDRGFYEQYF. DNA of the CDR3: TGTGCCAGCAGCGGAGACAGGGGTTTCTACGAGCAGTACTTC.

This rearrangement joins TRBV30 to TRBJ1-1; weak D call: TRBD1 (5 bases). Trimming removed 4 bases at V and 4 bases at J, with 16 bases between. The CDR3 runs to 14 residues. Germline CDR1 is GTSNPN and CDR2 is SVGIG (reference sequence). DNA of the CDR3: TGTGCCTGGAAAGTTTCCCGTCAGGGCACTGAAGCTTTCTTT. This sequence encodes CAWKVSRQGTEAFF.

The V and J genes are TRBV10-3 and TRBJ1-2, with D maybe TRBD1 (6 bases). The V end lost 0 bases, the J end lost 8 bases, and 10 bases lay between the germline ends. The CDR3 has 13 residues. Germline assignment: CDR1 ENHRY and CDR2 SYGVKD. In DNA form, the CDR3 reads TGTGCCATCAGTGAGTCAGGGGGTGCAGGCTACACCTTC. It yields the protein CAISESGGAGYTF.

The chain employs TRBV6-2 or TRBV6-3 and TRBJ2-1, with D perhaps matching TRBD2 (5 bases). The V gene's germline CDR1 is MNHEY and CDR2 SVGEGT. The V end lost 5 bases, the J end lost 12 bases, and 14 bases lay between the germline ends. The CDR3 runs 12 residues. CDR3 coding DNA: TGTGCCAGCAGTCCCGGGGTAGGAGCGCAGTTCTTC. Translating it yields CASSPGVGAQFF.

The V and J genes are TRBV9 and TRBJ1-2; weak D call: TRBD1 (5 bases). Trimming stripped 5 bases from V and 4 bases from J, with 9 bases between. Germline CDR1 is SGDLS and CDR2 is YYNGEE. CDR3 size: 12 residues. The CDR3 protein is CASSRDSYGYTF. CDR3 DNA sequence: TGTGCCAGCAGTCGGGACTCCTATGGCTACACCTTC.

The CDR3 sequence: CAWSVKAGGREQFF. Here the CDR3 DNA reads TGTGCCTGGAGTGTAAAGGCGGGGGGGCGTGAGCAGTTCTTC. The V and J genes are TRBV30 and TRBJ2-1, with TRBD2 matching over 9 bases. From germline, CDR1 is GTSNPN and CDR2 SVGIG (reference sequence). V trimming: 0 bases; J trimming: 9 bases; junction bases outside the gene matches: 6. This CDR3 has 14 amino acids.

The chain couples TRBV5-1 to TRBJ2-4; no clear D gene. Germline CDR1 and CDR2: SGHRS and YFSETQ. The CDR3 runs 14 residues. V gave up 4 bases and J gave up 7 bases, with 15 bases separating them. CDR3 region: CASSPPTGGNIQYF. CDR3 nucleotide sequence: TGCGCCAGCAGCCCGCCGACTGGTGGGAACATTCAGTACTTC.

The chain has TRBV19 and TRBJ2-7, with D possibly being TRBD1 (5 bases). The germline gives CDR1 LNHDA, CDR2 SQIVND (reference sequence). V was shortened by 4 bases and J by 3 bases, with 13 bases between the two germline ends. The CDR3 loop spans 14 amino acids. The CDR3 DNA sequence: TGTGCCAGTAGTAGATGGGGCAGATTCTACGAGCAGTACTTC. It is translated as CASSRWGRFYEQYF.

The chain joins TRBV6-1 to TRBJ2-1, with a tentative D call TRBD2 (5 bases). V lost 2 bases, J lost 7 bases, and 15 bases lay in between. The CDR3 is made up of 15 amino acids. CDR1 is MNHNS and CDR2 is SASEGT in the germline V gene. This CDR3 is CASSERQERGNEQFF. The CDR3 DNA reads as TGTGCCAGCAGTGAACGGCAGGAGCGCGGGAATGAGCAGTTCTTC.

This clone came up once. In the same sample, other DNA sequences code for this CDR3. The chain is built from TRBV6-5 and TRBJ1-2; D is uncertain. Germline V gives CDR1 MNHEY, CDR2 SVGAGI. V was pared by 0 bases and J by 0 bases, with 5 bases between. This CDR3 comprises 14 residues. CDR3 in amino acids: CASSYSQANYGYTF. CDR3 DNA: TGTGCCAGCAGTTACTCCCAGGCTAACTATGGCTACACCTTC.

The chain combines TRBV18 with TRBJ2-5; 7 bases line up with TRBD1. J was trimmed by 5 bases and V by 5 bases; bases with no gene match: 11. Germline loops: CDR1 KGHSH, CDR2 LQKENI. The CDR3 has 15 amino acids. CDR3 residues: CASSSPTGALETQYF. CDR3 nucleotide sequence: TGTGCCAGCTCATCGCCAACAGGGGCGCTGGAGACCCAGTACTTC.

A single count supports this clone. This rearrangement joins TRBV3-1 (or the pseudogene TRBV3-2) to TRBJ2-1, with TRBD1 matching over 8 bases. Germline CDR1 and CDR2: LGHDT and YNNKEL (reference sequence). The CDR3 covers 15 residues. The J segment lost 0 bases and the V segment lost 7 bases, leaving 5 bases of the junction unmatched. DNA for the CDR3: TGTGCCAGCAACCCAACAGGGGGCTCCTACAATGAGCAGTTCTTC. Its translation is CASNPTGGSYNEQFF.

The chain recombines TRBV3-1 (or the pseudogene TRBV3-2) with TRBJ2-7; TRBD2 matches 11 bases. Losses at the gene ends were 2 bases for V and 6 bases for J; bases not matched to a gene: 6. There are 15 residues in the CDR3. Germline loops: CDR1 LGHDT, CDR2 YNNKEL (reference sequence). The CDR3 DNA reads TGTGCCAGCAGCCAACACACTAGCGGGGGATCCGAGCAGTACTTC. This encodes CASSQHTSGGSEQYF.

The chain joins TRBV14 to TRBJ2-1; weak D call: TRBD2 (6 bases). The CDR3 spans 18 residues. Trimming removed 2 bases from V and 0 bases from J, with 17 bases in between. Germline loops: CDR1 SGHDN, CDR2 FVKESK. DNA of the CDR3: TGTGCCAGCAGCCAACAGTCCGGGAGTTTCTCCTCCTACAATGAGCAGTTCTTC. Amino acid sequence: CASSQQSGSFSSYNEQFF. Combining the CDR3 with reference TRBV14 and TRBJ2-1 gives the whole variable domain EAGVTQFPSHSVIEKGQTVTLRCDPISGHDNLYWYRRVMGKEIKFLLHFVKESKQDESGMPNNRFLAERTGGTYSTLKVQPAELEDSGVYFCASSQQSGSFSSYNEQFFGPGTRLTVL.

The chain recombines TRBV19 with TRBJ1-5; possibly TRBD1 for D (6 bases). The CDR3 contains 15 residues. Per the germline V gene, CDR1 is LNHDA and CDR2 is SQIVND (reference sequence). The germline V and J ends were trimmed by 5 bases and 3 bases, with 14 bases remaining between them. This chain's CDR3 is CASSLVTGLNQPQHF. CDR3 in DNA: TGTGCCAGTAGTTTAGTCACAGGGCTCAATCAGCCCCAGCATTTT.